One T cell receptor (beta chain) is described in this entry. Antigen specificity is unknown. Sampled while nominally healthy, donors likely had unrecorded immune exposures. The PCR used 60 Vbeta and 13 Jbeta primers. As processed by the authors: Later, an analysis found about 80 million unique TCR beta chains, and 8.5 million to 12 million of these were shared. Sequencing was performed with immunoSEQ multiplex PCR; in TCRdb, only in-frame clones are kept and a portion is missing. From that table come the V and J calls and clone size; the DNA was used to work out D and trimming. This table holds around 200,000 clones, under 85% found once. These data belong to a study of cytomegalovirus exposure and HLA in healthy donors. Broader study findings: The authors enumerated over 150 TCR beta chains as linked to cytomegalovirus. Later analysis demonstrated an association between a missense DCLRE1C variant and TCR beta V- and J-gene trimming.

The V and J ends lost 6 bases and 4 bases, in that order; junction bases with no gene match: 4. Germline CDR1 and CDR2: MNHEY and SVGAGI. The CDR3 is 14 residues long. Sequences were obtained from PBMCs. This chain connects TRBV6-5 to TRBJ1-2; TRBD1 aligns across 11 bases. This sequence was found in a woman aged 45-65 years in good health and CMV-seropositive. The CDR3 loop is CASSRTGGVYGYTF. The CDR3 nucleotides read TGTGCCAGCAGCAGGACAGGGGGCGTCTATGGCTACACCTTC.